This passage covers 14 T cell receptor beta chains from one sample sequenced in a study of blood T cell repertoires in COVID-19. TCRdb's table, derived via immunoSEQ multiplex PCR, lists solely in-frame clones and lacks some. The sample lists more than 110,000 clones, about 84% occurring once. Sequencing was performed on PBMCs or T cells enriched from blood (not recorded which). The receptors come from a woman in her late teens or twenties who had been exposed to COVID-19.

This rearrangement joins TRBV5-1 to TRBJ2-5; TRBD2 aligns across 11 bases. The CDR3 covers 18 residues. The junction had 14 bases not matched to a gene; V was cut back by 2 bases and J by 5 bases. Germline CDR1 reads SGHRS; CDR2 reads YFSETQ. Here the CDR3 DNA reads TGCGCCAGCAGCTTCCGACCTGGACTAGCGGGTACATCGGAGACCCAGTACTTC. It specifies CASSFRPGLAGTSETQYF.

The chain employs TRBV11-3 and TRBJ2-1; 9 positions agree with TRBD2. The CDR3 sequence is 13 residues long. Trimming cost V 6 bases and J 9 bases; bases outside gene matches: 6. CDR1 SGHNT and CDR2 YENEEA come from the germline V gene. CDR3 sequence: CASREAGGGEQFF. The CDR3 DNA reads as TGTGCCAGCAGGGAAGCGGGAGGCGGTGAGCAGTTCTTC.

The genes are TRBV2 and TRBJ2-1; 7 bases are a match to TRBD2. V was clipped by 7 bases and J by 7 bases; unmatched bases: 4. This CDR3 is 12 amino acids long. Germline V lookup: CDR1 SNHLY, CDR2 FYNNEI. CDR3 amino acids: CASTGTINEQFF. In DNA, the CDR3 is TGTGCCAGCACGGGGACTATTAATGAGCAGTTCTTC.

The chain employs TRBV25-1 and TRBJ1-4, with D perhaps matching TRBD1 (5 bases). Trimming pared 5 bases from V and 1 base from J, leaving 8 bases between. Germline V gene lookup returns CDR1 MGHDK and CDR2 SYGVNS. The CDR3 consists of 14 residues. The CDR3 coding sequence is TGTGCCAGCAGTTCCAGGGTAACTAATGAAAAACTGTTTTTT. Protein sequence: CASSSRVTNEKLFF. The full variable domain, in which reference TRBV25-1 and TRBJ1-4 provide the parts outside the CDR3, is EADIYQTPRYLVIGTGKKITLECSQTMGHDKMYWYQQDPGMELHLIHYSYGVNSTEKGDLSSESTVSRIRTEHFPLTLESARPSHTSQYLCASSSRVTNEKLFFGSGTQLSVL.

The V call is TRBV12-3 or TRBV12-4, the J call TRBJ1-1; 7 positions agree with TRBD1. V lost 5 bases and J lost 6; bases outside the gene matches: 6. This CDR3 comprises 13 residues. In DNA form, the CDR3 reads TGTGCCAGCAGTCGCCGGACAGGCCCTGAAGCTTTCTTT. Translating gives CASSRRTGPEAFF.

In its sample, this clone was seen once. The rearrangement uses TRBV14 and TRBJ1-4; D call uncertain. Trimming left V 6 bases short and J 8 bases short, with 16 bases between. There are 14 residues in the CDR3. Germline V gene lookup returns CDR1 SGHDN and CDR2 FVKESK. DNA for the CDR3: TGTGCCAGCAGTGATTTTAGCGGGCGAGAAAAACTGTTTTTT. This codes for CASSDFSGREKLFF. Variable domain in full (rest from reference TRBV14 and TRBJ1-4): EAGVTQFPSHSVIEKGQTVTLRCDPISGHDNLYWYRRVMGKEIKFLLHFVKESKQDESGMPNNRFLAERTGGTYSTLKVQPAELEDSGVYFCASSDFSGREKLFFGSGTQLSVL.

The J gene is TRBJ2-5, the V gene TRBV3-1 (or the pseudogene TRBV3-2), with D perhaps TRBD1 (6 bases). Trimming pared 5 bases from V and 5 bases from J, leaving 12 bases between. Germline lookup yields CDR1 LGHDT and CDR2 YNNKEL (reference sequence). The CDR3 is 13 amino acids. CDR3 sequence: CASSSDSLETQYF. The CDR3 DNA is TGTGCCAGCAGCTCGGACAGTCTGGAGACCCAGTACTTC.

CDR3 sequence reads: CASRTGGDGYTF. DNA of the CDR3: TGCGCCAGCAGGACAGGGGGCGACGGCTACACCTTC. J is TRBJ1-2 and V is TRBV10-2; 10 nucleotides line up with TRBD1. The germline V gene has CDR1 WSHSY and CDR2 SAAADI. The CDR3 contains 12 residues. V dropped 6 bases and J dropped 8; count of bases not matched to a gene: 3.

This sequence joins TRBV28 and TRBJ2-7; 7 nucleotides align to TRBD1. V trimming: 2 bases; J trimming: 3 bases; junction bases outside the gene matches: 4. This CDR3 is built from 14 residues. Germline CDR1 reads MDHEN; CDR2 reads SYDVKM. CDR3 DNA sequence: TGTGCCAGCAGTTTAGAGACAGGGATCTACGAGCAGTACTTC. The encoded protein is CASSLETGIYEQYF. The whole variable domain, filled in from reference TRBV28 and TRBJ2-7, reads DVKVTQSSRYLVKRTGEKVFLECVQDMDHENMFWYRQDPGLGLRLIYFSYDVKMKEKGDIPEGYSVSREKKERFSLILESASTNQTSMYLCASSLETGIYEQYFGPGTRLTVT.

The genes are TRBV5-1 and TRBJ2-3; 12 bases fit TRBD2. J gave up 3 bases and V 6 bases, and 2 bases lay outside the gene matches. Germline V lookup: CDR1 SGHRS, CDR2 YFSETQ. The CDR3 length is 14 residues. CDR3 residues: CASTGLAGTDTQYF. CDR3 bases: TGCGCCAGCACAGGACTAGCGGGAACAGATACGCAGTATTTT.

This clone was detected only once. This chain links TRBV7-8 with TRBJ2-1, with 7 bases matching TRBD2. V was clipped by 4 bases and J by 4 bases; unmatched bases: 13. This CDR3 is 17 amino acids long. CDR1 and CDR2 from the germline V gene are SGHVS and FQNEAQ. CDR3 bases: TGTGCCAGCAGCTCGGGGGGAGTGAGCGCAGATTACAATGAGCAGTTCTTC. Encoded protein: CASSSGGVSADYNEQFF.

The chain carries TRBV28 and TRBJ2-3; weak D call: TRBD2 (5 bases). Per the germline V gene, CDR1 is MDHEN and CDR2 is SYDVKM. The CDR3 spans 14 residues. With 5 bases removed from V and 4 bases from J, the gap between germline ends came to 13 bases. The CDR3 nucleotides read TGTGCCAGCAGTCTCACTCTACTAGCAGATACGCAGTATTTT. Its translation is CASSLTLLADTQYF.

This CDR3 reads CASSLRQMNTEAFF. The CDR3 DNA reads TGCGCCAGCAGCTTGAGACAGATGAACACTGAAGCTTTCTTT. This chain connects TRBV5-1 to TRBJ1-1, with D perhaps TRBD1 (5 bases). Trimming left V 1 base short and J 0 bases short, with 7 bases between. Germline-derived CDR1 and CDR2 are SGHRS and YFSETQ. The CDR3 has 14 residues.

This clone is a singleton in its sample. In nucleotides, the CDR3 is TGTGCCAGCACCCGGGCGGGGGGCTCAGGGGCCAACGTCCTGACTTTC. Translation gives CASTRAGGSGANVLTF. The chain carries TRBV27 and TRBJ2-6, with 8 nucleotides matching TRBD2. CDR3 size: 16 residues. The ends lost 7 bases at V and 4 bases at J; junction bases unmatched: 9. Germline CDR1 MNHEY, CDR2 SMNVEV (reference sequence). Full variable domain (outside the CDR3, taken from reference TRBV27 and TRBJ2-6): EAQVTQNPRYLITVTGKKLTVTCSQNMNHEYMSWYRQDPGLGLRQIYYSMNVEVTDKGDVPEGYKVSRKEKRNFPLILESPSPNQTSLYFCASTRAGGSGANVLTFGAGSRLTVL.